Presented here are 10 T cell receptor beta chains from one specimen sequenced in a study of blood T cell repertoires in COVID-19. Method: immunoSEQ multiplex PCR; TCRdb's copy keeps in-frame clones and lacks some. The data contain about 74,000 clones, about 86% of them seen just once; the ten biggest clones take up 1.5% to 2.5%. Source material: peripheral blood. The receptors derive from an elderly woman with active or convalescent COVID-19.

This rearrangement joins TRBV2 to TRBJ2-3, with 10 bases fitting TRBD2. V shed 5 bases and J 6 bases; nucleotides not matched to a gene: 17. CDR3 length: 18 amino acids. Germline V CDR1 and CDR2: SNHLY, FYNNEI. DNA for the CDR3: TGTGCCAGCAGTAGGGAGAGGCTAGCGGGAGTTCCAGGCGATACGCAGTATTTT. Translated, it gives CASSRERLAGVPGDTQYF.

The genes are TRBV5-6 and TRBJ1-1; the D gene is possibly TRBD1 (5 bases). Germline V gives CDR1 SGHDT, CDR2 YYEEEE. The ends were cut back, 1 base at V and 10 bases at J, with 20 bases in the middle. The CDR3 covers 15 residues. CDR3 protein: CASSLMAGYRVGAFF. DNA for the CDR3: TGTGCCAGCAGCTTGATGGCAGGGTACCGGGTTGGAGCTTTCTTT.

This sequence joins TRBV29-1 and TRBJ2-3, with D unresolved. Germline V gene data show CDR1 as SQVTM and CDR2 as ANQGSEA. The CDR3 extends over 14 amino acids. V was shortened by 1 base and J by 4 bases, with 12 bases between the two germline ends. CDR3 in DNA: TGCAGCGTTGAAGCCGCACCCCGAGCAGATACGCAGTATTTT. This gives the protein CSVEAAPRADTQYF.

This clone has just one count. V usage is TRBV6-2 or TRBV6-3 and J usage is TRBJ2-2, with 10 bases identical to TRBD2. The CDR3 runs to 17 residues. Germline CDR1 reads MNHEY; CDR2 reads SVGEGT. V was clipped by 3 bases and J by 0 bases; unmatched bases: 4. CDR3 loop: CASSYRLAGANTGELFF. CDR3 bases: TGTGCCAGCAGTTATCGGCTAGCGGGAGCGAACACCGGGGAGCTGTTTTTT.

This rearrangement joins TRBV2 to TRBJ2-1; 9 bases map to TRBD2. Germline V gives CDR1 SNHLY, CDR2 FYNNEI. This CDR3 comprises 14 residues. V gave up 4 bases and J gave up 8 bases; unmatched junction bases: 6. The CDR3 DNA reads TGTGCCAGCAGTGCAGAGCGGGGGGTGGATGAGCAGTTCTTC. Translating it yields CASSAERGVDEQFF.

The DNA of the CDR3 is TGTGCCATCAGTGACGACCCGACTCCGGGGGGTGAGCAGTTCTTC. It specifies CAISDDPTPGGEQFF. V is TRBV10-3 and J is TRBJ2-1, with 7 bases lining up with TRBD2. The CDR3 runs 15 residues. CDR1 is ENHRY and CDR2 is SYGVKD in the germline V gene. Germline trimming cut 3 bases from V and 9 bases from J; bases unmatched to any gene: 11.

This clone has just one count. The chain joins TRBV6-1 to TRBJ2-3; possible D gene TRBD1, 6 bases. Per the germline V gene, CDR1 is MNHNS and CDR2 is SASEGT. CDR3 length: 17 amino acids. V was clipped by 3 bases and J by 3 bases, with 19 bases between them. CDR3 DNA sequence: TGTGCCAGCAGTGACCCTTGGCAGGGGCCCCGGACAGATACGCAGTATTTT. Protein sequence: CASSDPWQGPRTDTQYF.

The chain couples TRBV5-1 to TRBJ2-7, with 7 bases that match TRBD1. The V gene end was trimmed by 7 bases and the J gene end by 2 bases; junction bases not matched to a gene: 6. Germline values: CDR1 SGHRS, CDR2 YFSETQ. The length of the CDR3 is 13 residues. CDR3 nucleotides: TGCGCCAGCCGGACCGGGACAGCCTACGAGCAGTACTTC. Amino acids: CASRTGTAYEQYF.

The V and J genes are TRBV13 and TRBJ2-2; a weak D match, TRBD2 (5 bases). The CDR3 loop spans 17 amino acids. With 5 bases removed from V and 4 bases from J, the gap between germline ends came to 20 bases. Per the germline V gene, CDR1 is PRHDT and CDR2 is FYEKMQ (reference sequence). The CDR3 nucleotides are TGTGCCAGCAGCCAGCCGACGGACTCCCTTGGCACCGGGGAGCTGTTTTTT. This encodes CASSQPTDSLGTGELFF.

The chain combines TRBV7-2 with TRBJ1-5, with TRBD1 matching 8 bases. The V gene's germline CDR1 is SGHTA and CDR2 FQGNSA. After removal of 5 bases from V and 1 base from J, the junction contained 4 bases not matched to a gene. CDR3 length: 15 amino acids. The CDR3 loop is CASSLRTGSNQPQHF. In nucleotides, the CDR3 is TGTGCCAGCAGCCTTCGGACAGGGAGCAATCAGCCCCAGCATTTT.